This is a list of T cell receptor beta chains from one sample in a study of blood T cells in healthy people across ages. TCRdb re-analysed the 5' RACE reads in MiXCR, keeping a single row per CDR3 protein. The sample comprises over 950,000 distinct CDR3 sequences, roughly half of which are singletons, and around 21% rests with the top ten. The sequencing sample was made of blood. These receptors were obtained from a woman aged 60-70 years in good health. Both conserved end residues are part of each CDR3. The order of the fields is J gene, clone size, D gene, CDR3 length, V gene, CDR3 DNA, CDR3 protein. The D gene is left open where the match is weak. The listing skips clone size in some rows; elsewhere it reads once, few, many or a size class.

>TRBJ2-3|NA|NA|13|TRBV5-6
TGTGCCAGCAGCTTGGATGGGGAAGATACGCAGTATTTT
CASSLDGEDTQYF
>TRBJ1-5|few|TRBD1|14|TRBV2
TGTGCCAGCTCCACAGGGGGGGACTCTGGGCCCCAGCATTTT
CASSTGGDSGPQHF
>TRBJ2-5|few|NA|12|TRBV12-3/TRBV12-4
TGTGCCAGCAGTAACGAAAAGGTTACCCAGTACTTC
CASSNEKVTQYF
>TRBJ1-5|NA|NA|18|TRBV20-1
TGCAGTGCTAGAATTGGCTTAACTCGGAGGGACTACAATCAGCCCCAGCATTTT
CSARIGLTRRDYNQPQHF
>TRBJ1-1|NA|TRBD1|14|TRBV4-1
TGCGCCAGCAGCCGCAGGGGACAGGACACTGAAGCTTTCTTT
CASSRRGQDTEAFF
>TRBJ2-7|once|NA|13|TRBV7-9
TGTGCCAGCAGCTTCCCCCTCAAGCACGAGCAGTACTTC
CASSFPLKHEQYF
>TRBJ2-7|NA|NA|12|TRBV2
TGTGCCAGCAGCCCAGGCGCTCACGAGCAGTACTTC
CASSPGAHEQYF
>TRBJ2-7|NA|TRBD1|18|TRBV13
TGTGCCAGCAGCCAAACGGTGTCCCCGACAGGGAGCTCCTACGAGCAGTACTTC
CASSQTVSPTGSSYEQYF
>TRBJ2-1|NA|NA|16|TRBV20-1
TGCAGTGCTAGGGACCCCGGGACCGGCGGGCACAATGAGCAGTTCTTC
CSARDPGTGGHNEQFF
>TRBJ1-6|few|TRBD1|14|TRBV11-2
TGTGCCAGCAGCCGTGACAGGGCGGCTTCACCCCTCCACTTT
CASSRDRAASPLHF
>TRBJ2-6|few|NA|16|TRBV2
TGTGCCAGCAGGATGGACGGCGCGTCTGGGGCCAACGTCCTGACTTTC
CASRMDGASGANVLTF
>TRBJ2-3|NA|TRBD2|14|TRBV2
TGTGCCAGCAGGGAGACTAGCGGGTTCATGCCGCAGTATTTT
CASRETSGFMPQYF
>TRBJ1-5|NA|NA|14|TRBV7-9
TGTGCCAGCAGCCCCGACAGCGGCAATCAGCCCCAGCATTTT
CASSPDSGNQPQHF
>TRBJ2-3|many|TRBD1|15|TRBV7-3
TGTGCCAGCAGCCCGACAGGGGGTCGCACAGATACGCAGTATTTT
CASSPTGGRTDTQYF
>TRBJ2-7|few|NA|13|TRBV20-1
TGCAGTGCTAGAAAGGGGGGAGCCTACGAGCAGTACTTC
CSARKGGAYEQYF
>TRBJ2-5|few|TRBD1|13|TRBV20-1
TGCAGTGCTACCGGACAGGGGTCAGAGACCCAGTACTTC
CSATGQGSETQYF
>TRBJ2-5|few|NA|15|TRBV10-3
TGTGCCATCAGTGCGAGCTTTGGGGTCCAAGAGACCCAGTACTTC
CAISASFGVQETQYF
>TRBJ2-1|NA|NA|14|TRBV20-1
TGCAGTGCTAGCCCCCTTACTATTGGCTATGAGCAGTTCTTC
CSASPLTIGYEQFF
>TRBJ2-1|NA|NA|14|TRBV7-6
TGTGCCAGCAGCCCCGCCTGGGCGGGAAATGAGCAGTTCTTC
CASSPAWAGNEQFF
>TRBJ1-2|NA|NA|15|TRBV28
TGTGCCAGCAGTCCGGGATTCGTGGGCAACTATGGCTACACCTTC
CASSPGFVGNYGYTF
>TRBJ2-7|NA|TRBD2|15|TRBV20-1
TGCAGTGCCCGGACTAGTTTGGCCTCCCGCTACGAGCAGTACTTC
CSARTSLASRYEQYF
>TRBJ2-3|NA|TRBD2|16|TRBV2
TGTGCCAGCAGCGCCCAGCTAGCGGGAGTCACAGATACGCAGTATTTT
CASSAQLAGVTDTQYF
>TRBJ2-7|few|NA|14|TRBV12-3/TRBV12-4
TGTGCCAGCAGCTTCGCGGTAGGGGCCTACGAGCAGTACTTC
CASSFAVGAYEQYF
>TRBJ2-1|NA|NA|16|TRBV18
TGTGCCAGCTCACCGTTAAGAGGGGGCTCCTACAATGAGCAGTTCTTC
CASSPLRGGSYNEQFF
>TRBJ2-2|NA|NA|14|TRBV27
TGTGCCAGCAGTTGGGACGCAAACACCGGGGAGCTGTTTTTT
CASSWDANTGELFF
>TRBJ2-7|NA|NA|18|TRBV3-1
TGTGCCAGCAGCCAAGTGTATACTCTTCACAGGACGGCCTACGAGCAGTACTTC
CASSQVYTLHRTAYEQYF
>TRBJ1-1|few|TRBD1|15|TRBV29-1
TGCAGCGCTAATGACAGGGGGCTCGGGAACACTGAAGCTTTCTTT
CSANDRGLGNTEAFF
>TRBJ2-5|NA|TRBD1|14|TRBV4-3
TGCGCCAGCAGCGCCGGACAGGGCGCGGGTGAGCAGTACTTC
CASSAGQGAGEQYF
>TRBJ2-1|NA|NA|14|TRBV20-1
TGCAGTCCGCAGCGGGCGGGGAACGACAATGAGCAGTTCTTC
CSPQRAGNDNEQFF